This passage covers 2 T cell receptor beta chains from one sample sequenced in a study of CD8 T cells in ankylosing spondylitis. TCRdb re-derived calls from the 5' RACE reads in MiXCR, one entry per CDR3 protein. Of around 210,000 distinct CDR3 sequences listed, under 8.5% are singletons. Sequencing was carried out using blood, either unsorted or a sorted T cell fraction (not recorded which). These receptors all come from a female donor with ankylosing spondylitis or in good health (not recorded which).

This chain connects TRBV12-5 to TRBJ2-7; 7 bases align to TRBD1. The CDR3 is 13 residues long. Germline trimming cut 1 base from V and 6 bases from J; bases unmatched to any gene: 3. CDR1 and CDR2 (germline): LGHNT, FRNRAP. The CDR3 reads CASGLAYRGEQYF. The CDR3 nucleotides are TGTGCTAGTGGTTTGGCTTACAGGGGCGAGCAGTACTTC.

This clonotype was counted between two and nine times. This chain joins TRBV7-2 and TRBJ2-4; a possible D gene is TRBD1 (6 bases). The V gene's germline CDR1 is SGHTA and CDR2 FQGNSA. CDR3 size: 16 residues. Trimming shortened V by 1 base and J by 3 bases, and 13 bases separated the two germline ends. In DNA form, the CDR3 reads TGTGCCAGCAGCTTAGTGGGGGCAGATGGCAAAAACATTCAGTACTTC. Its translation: CASSLVGADGKNIQYF.